This T cell receptor beta chain comes out of a study of metastatic and nonmetastatic thyroid tumors. Background on the study: Repertoires from blood and tumor or nodule tissue of malignant and benign thyroid patients were compared. General study findings and limits: Reports indicated that malignant thyroid tumors showed significantly higher TCR beta diversity than benign nodules did, in blood and tumor.

Until they underwent thyroid surgery, no patient had received any treatment. Looked up from germline, CDR1 is MNHEY and CDR2 is SMNVEV (reference sequence). The CDR3 runs 14 residues. Trimming pared 6 bases from V and 9 bases from J, leaving 15 bases between. This clone was observed a handful of times. Its antigen is still unknown. How the authors handled the data: CDR3 was compared across clinicopathological groups, and the resulting differences were used to build a distant-metastasis classifier for papillary thyroid cancer. TCRdb reassembled clones from the PCR reads with MiXCR. The V and J calls shown here were made by TCRdb, not taken from the authors' results. The profile covers a few thousand clones, with around 30% appearing a single time and 20% to 25% taken by the ten largest.

J is TRBJ1-6 and V is TRBV27; D remains unclear. The receptor's source is a female donor with papillary thyroid cancer or a benign thyroid nodule (not recorded which). Some clones in this sample may be carry-over from other donors' samples. Sequences were obtained from adjacent normal tissue. The CDR3 coding sequence is TGTGCCAGCAGACCGACCAGTTTGAGTTCACCCCTCCACTTT. Translation gives CASRPTSLSSPLHF.